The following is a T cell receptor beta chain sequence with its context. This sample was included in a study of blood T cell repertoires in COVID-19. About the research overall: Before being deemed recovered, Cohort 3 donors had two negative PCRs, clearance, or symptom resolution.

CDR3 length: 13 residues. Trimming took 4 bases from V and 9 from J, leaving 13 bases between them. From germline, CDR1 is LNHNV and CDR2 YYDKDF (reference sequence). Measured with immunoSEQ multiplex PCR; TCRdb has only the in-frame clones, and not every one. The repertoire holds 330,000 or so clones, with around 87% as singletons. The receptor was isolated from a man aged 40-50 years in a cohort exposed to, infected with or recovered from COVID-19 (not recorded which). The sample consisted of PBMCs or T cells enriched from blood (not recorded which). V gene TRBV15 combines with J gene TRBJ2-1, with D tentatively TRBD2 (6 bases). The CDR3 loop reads CATSTILGGEQFF. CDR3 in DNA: TGTGCCACCAGCACAATCCTGGGGGGTGAGCAGTTCTTC.